These 24 T cell receptor beta chains were sequenced from one sample in a study of shared clonotypes between healthy human individuals. Sequenced by immunoSEQ multiplex PCR; TCRdb stores in-frame clones only, minus some. Of some 450,000 clones listed, about 74% are singletons. The sequencing input was PBMCs. All receptors come from a middle-aged woman in good health. Some clones in this sample may be carry-over from other donors' samples.

J is TRBJ1-1 and V is TRBV7-9; D perhaps matches TRBD1 (5 bases). Trimming removed 5 bases from V and 4 bases from J, with 14 bases in between. This CDR3 has 14 residues. CDR1 is SEHNR and CDR2 is FQNEAQ in the germline V gene (reference sequence). The CDR3 region is CASSPPPGGTEAFF. For the CDR3, the DNA is TGTGCCAGCAGCCCCCCCCCGGGGGGCACTGAAGCTTTCTTT. Looking up the rest from reference TRBV7-9 and TRBJ1-1 gives the full variable domain: DTGVSQNPRHKITKRGQNVTFRCDPISEHNRLYWYRQTLGQGPEFLTYFQNEAQLEKSRLLSDRFSAERPKGSFSTLEIQRTEQGDSAMYLCASSPPPGGTEAFFGQGTRLTVV.

This clone was recorded a few times. The CDR3 coding sequence is TGTGCCAGCAGCCAAGACTGGCCCCTTAGCGTTGCGGCAGATACGCAGTATTTT. It codes for CASSQDWPLSVAADTQYF. The chain links TRBV4-2 to TRBJ2-3; a weak D match, TRBD2 (5 bases). CDR1 and CDR2 (germline): LGHNA, YNFKEQ. V dropped 0 bases and J dropped 4 bases, with 20 bases sitting between them. The CDR3 consists of 18 residues.

The chain's CDR3 is CASSVRTGGAEAFF. The CDR3 DNA follows: TGTGCCAGCAGTGTTCGGACAGGCGGGGCTGAAGCTTTCTTT. The chain is built from TRBV6-1 and TRBJ1-1; 7 bases are shared with TRBD1. Germline CDR1 MNHNS, CDR2 SASEGT. The CDR3 loop spans 14 amino acids. V lost 4 bases, J lost 6 bases, and 8 bases stayed unmatched.

This chain links TRBV27 with TRBJ2-1; 10 positions match TRBD2. The V segment lost 3 bases and the J segment 6 bases; nucleotides outside the gene matches: 5. The CDR3 contains 15 residues. The germline gives CDR1 MNHEY, CDR2 SMNVEV (reference sequence). The CDR3 region has the DNA TGTGCCAGCAGTTTTGTAGCTAGCGGGAGCAATGAGCAGTTCTTC. Amino acid sequence: CASSFVASGSNEQFF.

The chain employs TRBV6-6 and TRBJ2-7; D may be TRBD1 or TRBD2 (6 bases each). The CDR3 loop spans 14 amino acids. With 7 bases removed from V and 3 bases from J, the gap between germline ends came to 16 bases. Germline loops: CDR1 MNHNY, CDR2 SVGAGI (reference sequence). CDR3 bases: TGTGCCAGCAAGGAGGGCTGGGGGCACTACGAGCAGTACTTC. Its translation: CASKEGWGHYEQYF.

The J gene is TRBJ1-2, the V gene TRBV28; 9 positions match TRBD1. V gave up 6 bases and J gave up 5 bases; unmatched junction bases: 10. The CDR3 length is 15 residues. Germline CDR1 MDHEN, CDR2 SYDVKM. CDR3 DNA: TGTGCCAGCAGCTCGACAGGGGGACTAATATATGGCTACACCTTC. Translation gives CASSSTGGLIYGYTF.

The gene calls are TRBV6-4 and TRBJ2-7, with D perhaps TRBD1 (6 bases). The CDR3 runs to 16 residues. V was pared by 0 bases and J by 2 bases, with 14 bases between. Germline CDR1 is MRHNA and CDR2 is SNTAGT. The CDR3, as DNA: TGTGCCAGCAGTGACTCACAGCTGGACAGAGCCTACGAGCAGTACTTC. As protein: CASSDSQLDRAYEQYF.

This rearrangement joins TRBV5-5 to TRBJ2-2; D is undetermined. V shed 1 base and J shed 4 bases, with 11 bases lying between them. The CDR3 loop spans 15 amino acids. The germline V gene has CDR1 SGHKS and CDR2 YYEKEE (reference sequence). The CDR3 bases are TGTGCCAGCAGCTTGAATCCGGGTTTCACCGGGGAGCTGTTTTTT. It is translated as CASSLNPGFTGELFF.

V is TRBV5-1 and J is TRBJ1-1; tentatively, D is TRBD1 (6 bases). Trimming removed 4 bases at V and 5 bases at J, with 15 bases between. The CDR3 loop spans 14 amino acids. The germline gives CDR1 SGHRS, CDR2 YFSETQ. This chain's CDR3 is CASSAGTQGTEAFF. The CDR3 region has the DNA TGCGCCAGCAGCGCCGGGACCCAGGGGACTGAAGCTTTCTTT.

This sequence joins TRBV29-1 and TRBJ2-5; 8 bases align to TRBD1. The better agreement between TRBJ2-7 and the DNA end casts doubt on the J call. CDR1 and CDR2 (germline): SQVTM, ANQGSEA. CDR3 length equals 12 residues. CDR3 protein: CSVGTGNAEQYF. In nucleotides, the CDR3 is TGCAGCGTTGGGACAGGGAATGCCGAGCAGTACTTC.

The chain couples TRBV5-1 to TRBJ2-5; the D is unclear. Looked up from germline, CDR1 is SGHRS and CDR2 is YFSETQ. The CDR3 has 13 residues. Trimming removed 1 base at V and 3 bases at J, with 7 bases between. CDR3 bases: TGCGCCAGCAGCTTGTACAATGAAGAGACCCAGTACTTC. Amino acid sequence: CASSLYNEETQYF.

The CDR3 coding sequence is TGTGCCAGCAGACCGGACACCCGCGAGCAGTACTTC. It is translated as CASRPDTREQYF. The rearrangement uses TRBV7-2 and TRBJ2-7; D is possibly TRBD1 (5 bases). This CDR3 comprises 12 residues. Germline lookup yields CDR1 SGHTA and CDR2 FQGNSA. V shed 6 bases and J shed 6 bases, with 12 bases lying between them.

In this sample, this clone turned up once. The rearrangement uses TRBV28 and TRBJ1-2; D gene uncertain. The germline CDR1 and CDR2 sequences are MDHEN and SYDVKM. The CDR3 extends over 12 amino acids. V lost 5 bases, J lost 5 bases, and 9 bases lay in between. CDR3 residues: CASSPKVYGYTF. As DNA, the CDR3 is TGTGCCAGCAGTCCCAAGGTTTATGGCTACACCTTC.

This clone was recorded a few times. The chain is built from TRBV21-1 and TRBJ2-3; the D call TRBD1 from the table was never checked on the DNA. TRBV21-1 is classified as a pseudogene. CDR3 length equals 20 residues. As DNA, the CDR3 is TGTGCCAGCAGCCAAAAGACAGGCCCAAGGATTAAGGAGGACACAGATACGCAGTATTTT. Residues: CASSQKTGPRIKEDTDTQYF.

This sequence joins TRBV6-1 and TRBJ1-2, with D possibly TRBD1 on 5 matching bases. Trimming took 7 bases from V and 3 from J, leaving 15 bases between them. This CDR3 is 14 amino acids long. CDR1 and CDR2 from the germline V gene are MNHNS and SASEGT. CDR3 in DNA: TGTGCCAGCATTCCAGGGTCTGAGGACTATGGCTACACCTTC. It is translated as CASIPGSEDYGYTF.

This clone occurred many times. The rearrangement uses TRBV30 and TRBJ2-2; 7 positions match TRBD2. Trimming removed 2 bases from V and 6 bases from J; junction bases left unmatched: 3. The germline CDR1 and CDR2 sequences are GTSNPN and SVGIG (reference sequence). This CDR3 has 13 amino acids. CDR3 nucleotide sequence: TGTGCCTGGAGTCGCAGCGGGGCCGGGGAGCTGTTTTTT. This sequence encodes CAWSRSGAGELFF.

The rearrangement links TRBV19 to TRBJ1-2, with a tentative D call TRBD1 (5 bases). Germline loops: CDR1 LNHDA, CDR2 SQIVND (reference sequence). V was shortened by 6 bases and J by 1 base, with 12 bases between the two germline ends. CDR3 size: 14 residues. The CDR3 DNA follows: TGTGCCAGTAGATCGGGACGGAGTAACTATGGCTACACCTTC. Its translation: CASRSGRSNYGYTF.

This chain joins TRBV19 and TRBJ2-7; TRBD2 aligns across 12 bases. Germline assignment: CDR1 LNHDA and CDR2 SQIVND (reference sequence). Losses at the gene ends were 5 bases for V and 5 bases for J; bases not matched to a gene: 10. This CDR3 contains 16 residues. The DNA of the CDR3 is TGTGCCAGTAGTCTGACTAGCGGGAGTGGGACCCACGAGCAGTACTTC. Its protein product is CASSLTSGSGTHEQYF.

This clone was observed a handful of times. A far larger clone is just one base off, so this is likely a read error. The sample contains more than one DNA sequence encoding this CDR3. The rearrangement uses TRBV2 and TRBJ2-2; 10 nucleotides agree with TRBD1. CDR3 length: 16 amino acids. With V trimmed by 8 bases and J by 4 bases, 10 bases remained unmatched. The germline CDR1 and CDR2 sequences are SNHLY and FYNNEI. The CDR3 sequence is CASSGTGVGLTGELFF. The CDR3 DNA is TGTGCCAGCTCCGGGACAGGGGTCGGCCTCACCGGGGAGCTGTTTTTT.

The table lists this clone with many counts. V usage is TRBV2 and J usage is TRBJ2-1; 11 bases agree with TRBD2. CDR1 SNHLY and CDR2 FYNNEI come from the germline V gene. The trim removed 3 bases at V and 9 bases at J, leaving 1 base unmatched. The CDR3 spans 13 residues. The CDR3 DNA reads TGTGCCAGCAGTGATACTAGCGGGGGTGAGCAGTTCTTC. Translation: CASSDTSGGEQFF.

The V call is TRBV5-4, the J call TRBJ2-7; no definite D call. V was clipped by 1 base and J by 2 bases, with 10 bases between them. Germline CDR1 SGHNT, CDR2 YYREEE (reference sequence). This CDR3 has 14 amino acids. CDR3 sequence: CASSLSQATYEQYF. For the CDR3, the DNA is TGTGCCAGCAGCTTGAGTCAGGCCACCTACGAGCAGTACTTC.

The J gene is TRBJ2-2, the V gene TRBV7-9; the D is unclear. The CDR3 spans 12 residues. The germline V and J ends were trimmed by 7 bases and 2 bases, with 5 bases remaining between them. Germline CDR1 reads SEHNR; CDR2 reads FQNEAQ (reference sequence). This chain's CDR3 is CASKINTGELFF. The CDR3 coding sequence is TGTGCCAGCAAGATCAACACCGGGGAGCTGTTTTTT. The complete variable domain, with remaining parts taken from reference TRBV7-9 and TRBJ2-2, reads DTGVSQNPRHKITKRGQNVTFRCDPISEHNRLYWYRQTLGQGPEFLTYFQNEAQLEKSRLLSDRFSAERPKGSFSTLEIQRTEQGDSAMYLCASKINTGELFFGEGSRLTVL.

The chain is built from TRBV5-4 and TRBJ2-7, with 9 bases that match TRBD1. CDR1 SGHNT and CDR2 YYREEE come from the germline V gene (reference sequence). This CDR3 comprises 14 residues. V shed 3 bases and J 1 base; nucleotides not matched to a gene: 2. The CDR3 bases are TGTGCCAGCAGCTGGGGGACAGGGTCCTACGAGCAGTACTTC. Its translation is CASSWGTGSYEQYF.

This clone has at least ten counts. The chain links TRBV28 to TRBJ2-1, with 9 bases matching TRBD2. The junction had 12 bases not matched to a gene; V was cut back by 3 bases and J by 9 bases. Germline CDR1 reads MDHEN; CDR2 reads SYDVKM. The CDR3 length is 16 residues. CDR3 nucleotide sequence: TGTGCCAGCAGTTTCCCAGCTGGGACTAGCCTCGGTGAGCAGTTCTTC. It translates to CASSFPAGTSLGEQFF.